The 17 T cell receptor beta chains below were found in one sample sequenced in a study of response to subunit inactivated influenza vaccine. MiXCR, applied by TCRdb to the RT-PCR reads, yields one record per CDR3 protein. Of just under 550,000 distinct CDR3 sequences in the sample, 20% to 25% were seen once. Another study also made use of these data, one on T cells expressing NK-cell markers. That source adds: The TCR beta cDNA came from 5'RACE template switching with UMIs.

This sample comprised CD4+ T cells sorted from PBMCs, obtained 11 to 12 days after vaccination. These receptors came from a man aged 45-65 years who received an inactivated influenza vaccine.

This clonotype was counted only a few times. The chain uses TRBV6-2 or TRBV6-3 and TRBJ2-1; possibly TRBD2 for D (6 bases). V was trimmed by 6 bases and J by 5 bases, leaving 17 bases between them. The CDR3 spans 15 residues. Per the germline V gene, CDR1 is MNHEY and CDR2 is SVGEGT. CDR3 loop: CASSPGTLFHNEQFF. Written as DNA, the CDR3 is TGTGCCAGCAGCCCAGGGACTCTATTCCACAATGAGCAGTTCTTC.

This clonotype was observed a few times. V gene TRBV7-6 combines with J gene TRBJ2-7, with TRBD1 matching 7 bases. The germline gives CDR1 SGHVS, CDR2 FNYEAQ. V dropped 5 bases and J dropped 2; count of bases not matched to a gene: 6. The CDR3 covers 14 residues. CDR3: CASSHKQGTYEQYF. As DNA, the CDR3 is TGTGCCAGCAGCCATAAACAGGGGACCTACGAGCAGTACTTC.

J is TRBJ2-5 and V is TRBV7-7; 9 bases agree with TRBD1. V lost 7 bases, J lost 3 bases, and 9 bases stayed unmatched. Germline V gene lookup returns CDR1 SSHAT and CDR2 FNYEAQ (reference sequence). The CDR3 totals 15 residues. DNA for the CDR3: TGTGCCAGCACTCAACAGGGGGCCAGCAAAGAGACCCAGTACTTC. This codes for CASTQQGASKETQYF.

This clonotype was detected ten times or more. This sequence joins TRBV5-1 and TRBJ2-1; TRBD2 agrees at 9 bases. Germline V gene data show CDR1 as SGHRS and CDR2 as YFSETQ. Unmatched junction bases numbered 2, after V lost 0 bases and J lost 4 bases. The CDR3 loop spans 15 amino acids. DNA of the CDR3: TGCGCCAGCAGCTTGGAGACTAGCGGTTACAATGAGCAGTTCTTC. As protein: CASSLETSGYNEQFF.

This clonotype was detected only once. The gene calls are TRBV20-1 and TRBJ2-3; the match to TRBD2 covers 14 bases. The V gene's germline CDR1 is DFQATT and CDR2 SNEGSKA (reference sequence). The CDR3 consists of 15 residues. The V segment lost 4 bases and the J segment 5 bases; nucleotides outside the gene matches: 5. CDR3 residues: CSAITGTSGGDTQYF. DNA for the CDR3: TGCAGTGCTATCACCGGGACTAGCGGGGGAGATACGCAGTATTTT.

V gene TRBV7-2 combines with J gene TRBJ2-7, with 11 bases matching TRBD2. With 3 bases clipped from V and 7 bases from J, the junction kept 2 bases outside the gene matches. This CDR3 has 13 amino acids. CDR1 is SGHTA, CDR2 FQGNSA, per germline. CDR3 sequence reads: CASSFASGGEQYF. Here the CDR3 DNA reads TGTGCCAGCAGCTTCGCTAGCGGGGGGGAGCAGTACTTC.

This chain uses TRBV4-3 with TRBJ2-2; 12 bases are shared with TRBD2. Germline CDR1 and CDR2: LGHNA and YSLEER. This CDR3 comprises 18 residues. J gave up 5 bases and V 3 bases, and 10 bases lay outside the gene matches. The CDR3 DNA is TGCGCCAGCAGCCAGGAGCCCCCCGGGACTAGCGGGACCGGGGAGCTGTTTTTT. Protein: CASSQEPPGTSGTGELFF.

The gene calls are TRBV5-5 and TRBJ1-1; 9 nucleotides match TRBD1. Losses at the gene ends were 4 bases for V and 8 bases for J; bases not matched to a gene: 6. This CDR3 spans 13 amino acids. Germline V gene lookup returns CDR1 SGHKS and CDR2 YYEKEE (reference sequence). For the CDR3, the DNA is TGTGCCAGCAGCAGAGCGACAGGGGGAGAAGCTTTCTTT. Translation: CASSRATGGEAFF. Full variable domain (missing parts from reference TRBV5-5 and TRBJ1-1): DAGVTQSPTHLIKTRGQQVTLRCSPISGHKSVSWYQQVLGQGPQFIFQYYEKEERGRGNFPDRFSARQFPNYSSELNVNALLLGDSALYLCASSRATGGEAFFGQGTRLTVV.

This chain connects TRBV11-2 to TRBJ2-1; D not certain. CDR3 length: 14 residues. The germline V gene has CDR1 SGHAT and CDR2 FQNNGV. With 4 bases removed from V and 6 bases from J, the gap between germline ends came to 13 bases. CDR3 DNA: TGTGCCAGCAGCTGGGTATTAGGACGCAATGAGCAGTTCTTC. It translates to CASSWVLGRNEQFF. Complete variable domain (other parts from reference TRBV11-2 and TRBJ2-1): EAGVAQSPRYKIIEKRQSVAFWCNPISGHATLYWYQQILGQGPKLLIQFQNNGVVDDSQLPKDRFSAERLKGVDSTLKIQPAKLEDSAVYLCASSWVLGRNEQFFGPGTRLTVL.

This chain joins TRBV7-9 and TRBJ2-1; a possible D gene is TRBD2 (5 bases). Germline lookup yields CDR1 SEHNR and CDR2 FQNEAQ (reference sequence). V was shortened by 6 bases and J by 7 bases, with 19 bases between the two germline ends. The CDR3 runs 15 residues. The CDR3 coding sequence is TGTGCCAGCAGTTTCCTCTCCGTATCGGGGAATGAGCAGTTCTTC. Protein: CASSFLSVSGNEQFF.

This clonotype was detected many times. This sequence joins TRBV2 and TRBJ2-7; D perhaps matches TRBD2 (5 bases). Germline CDR1 is SNHLY and CDR2 is FYNNEI. V lost 6 bases and J 10 bases, leaving 16 bases between the germline ends. The CDR3 runs 12 residues. The DNA of the CDR3 is TGTGCCAGCAGCAACGGGCGGGTAGATCAGTACTTC. It codes for CASSNGRVDQYF.

This clonotype showed up many times. V usage is TRBV7-2 and J usage is TRBJ2-2; the D gene is possibly TRBD1 (5 bases). The CDR3 loop spans 13 amino acids. The germline V gene has CDR1 SGHTA and CDR2 FQGNSA. V shed 5 bases and J shed 6 bases, with 10 bases lying between them. The CDR3, as DNA: TGTGCCAGCAGCCCAGGGTGGGCCGGGGAGCTGTTTTTT. This gives the protein CASSPGWAGELFF.

There are a few counts of this clonotype. The chain has TRBV20-1 and TRBJ2-5; 8 bases are a match to TRBD1. Germline CDR1 reads DFQATT; CDR2 reads SNEGSKA (reference sequence). J lost 1 base, V lost 5 bases, and 12 bases had no gene match. The length of the CDR3 is 16 residues. This CDR3 reads CSAGTGLTNPQETQYF. DNA for the CDR3: TGCAGTGCTGGGACAGGTTTAACGAACCCCCAAGAGACCCAGTACTTC.

The rearrangement links TRBV28 to TRBJ2-7; D remains unclear. V was pared by 9 bases and J by 4 bases, with 13 bases between. CDR1 MDHEN and CDR2 SYDVKM come from the germline V gene. CDR3 size: 12 residues. The CDR3 bases are TGTGCCAGTAAACGGCAGAGATACGAGCAGTACTTC. Its translation: CASKRQRYEQYF.

For this clonotype: A read error may produce the germline difference seen at one junction end. The genes are TRBV7-2 and TRBJ2-5; 10 bases line up with TRBD2. This CDR3 has 15 residues. Germline CDR1 and CDR2: SGHTA and FQGNSA. CDR3 bases: TGTGCCAGCAGCTTACTAGCGGGGGTCCAAGAGACCCATTACTTC. This codes for CASSLLAGVQETHYF.

The chain links TRBV5-1 to TRBJ1-6, with D possibly being TRBD1 (5 bases). From germline, CDR1 is SGHRS and CDR2 YFSETQ. Trimming shortened V by 4 bases and J by 5 bases, and 16 bases separated the two germline ends. The CDR3 loop spans 16 amino acids. The DNA of the CDR3 is TGCGCCAGCAGCGGCAGGGTGGCGGGGGATAATTCACCCCTCCACTTT. Translating gives CASSGRVAGDNSPLHF.

This chain links TRBV7-8 with TRBJ1-2; possible D gene TRBD1, 6 bases. CDR1 and CDR2 (germline): SGHVS, FQNEAQ. The V end lost 5 bases, the J end lost 6 bases, and 16 bases lay between the germline ends. The CDR3 totals 14 residues. The CDR3 protein is CASSHRVVADGYTF. The CDR3 DNA follows: TGTGCCAGCAGCCACAGGGTTGTTGCGGATGGCTACACCTTC.